This record looks at one TCR beta chain sequence and its context. Antigen: not known. The data derive from a study of response to subunit inactivated influenza vaccine. Germline V lookup: CDR1 SGHTA, CDR2 FQGNSA. V lost 4 bases and J 0 bases, leaving 11 bases between the germline ends. This CDR3 has 15 amino acids. Study outcomes and limitations: Authors suggested each seasonal flu vaccination may recruit only limited numbers of new T cells.

Each CDR3 protein gets one entry after TCRdb re-called the RT-PCR reads with MiXCR. This sample has hundreds of thousands of distinct CDR3 sequences, with around a sixth found just once. The specimen was PBMCs from blood, collected about 5 days after vaccination. V gene TRBV7-2 combines with J gene TRBJ2-3; D possibly corresponds to TRBD1 (6 bases). The receptor was isolated from a man aged 45-65 years who received an inactivated influenza vaccine. For the CDR3, the DNA is TGTGCCAGCAGCTCGACAGGATTTAGCACAGATACGCAGTATTTT. As protein: CASSSTGFSTDTQYF.